The 32 T cell receptor beta chains in this list originate from one sample, sequenced in a study of cytomegalovirus exposure and HLA in healthy donors. The primer mix had 60 Vbeta and 13 Jbeta primers. The data were produced by immunoSEQ multiplex PCR, yet TCRdb's version contains in-frame clones alone and is incomplete. The sample includes about 160,000 clones, approximately 78% of them seen just once. The sequenced material came from PBMCs. The receptors were sampled from a male donor in good health and CMV-seropositive.

The chain carries TRBV5-4 and TRBJ1-2; 10 nucleotides match TRBD1. Germline lookup yields CDR1 SGHNT and CDR2 YYREEE (reference sequence). Germline trimming cut 2 bases from V and 7 bases from J; bases unmatched to any gene: 2. This CDR3 is built from 13 residues. The CDR3 reads CASSFGQGGGYTF. The CDR3 nucleotides read TGTGCCAGCAGCTTTGGACAGGGGGGTGGCTACACCTTC.

The chain combines TRBV18 with TRBJ2-7; D gene uncertain. This CDR3 has 13 residues. The germline V and J ends were trimmed by 6 bases and 6 bases, with 15 bases remaining between them. Germline loops: CDR1 KGHSH, CDR2 LQKENI. This CDR3 is CASSQTRTGEQYF. CDR3 nucleotide sequence: TGTGCCAGCTCCCAAACCCGTACCGGCGAGCAGTACTTC. Full variable domain (rest looked up from reference TRBV18 and TRBJ2-7): NAGVMQNPRHLVRRRGQEARLRCSPMKGHSHVYWYRQLPEEGLKFMVYLQKENIIDESGMPKERFSAEFPKEGPSILRIQQVVRGDSAAYFCASSQTRTGEQYFGPGTRLTVT.

The chain couples TRBV10-3 to TRBJ2-7; 9 bases are a match to TRBD1. Per germline, CDR1 ENHRY and CDR2 SYGVKD. J lost 1 base, V lost 0 bases, and 7 bases had no gene match. This CDR3 spans 17 amino acids. The CDR3 coding sequence is TGTGCCATCAGTGAGTCCACCGGGACAGGGCGTTCCTACGAGCAGTACTTC. Translation: CAISESTGTGRSYEQYF.

The chain links TRBV11-2 to TRBJ2-5; 8 positions agree with TRBD2. CDR3 length: 16 amino acids. Germline assignment: CDR1 SGHAT and CDR2 FQNNGV. The trim removed 5 bases at V and 3 bases at J, leaving 11 bases unmatched. CDR3: CASSTKRGGVKETQYF. The CDR3 DNA follows: TGTGCCAGCAGCACCAAACGGGGGGGGGTTAAAGAGACCCAGTACTTC.

The chain combines TRBV2 with TRBJ1-6; D ambiguous. The CDR3 is 16 amino acids. V was pared by 7 bases and J by 8 bases, with 21 bases between. Germline V lookup: CDR1 SNHLY, CDR2 FYNNEI. The CDR3 loop is CASNYGMGSPDSPLHF. The CDR3 nucleotides are TGTGCCAGCAATTACGGGATGGGGAGCCCTGATTCACCCCTCCACTTT.

The V and J genes are TRBV28 and TRBJ1-5; no firm D call. The CDR3 sequence is 15 residues long. Trimming removed 3 bases from V and 2 bases from J, with 11 bases in between. Germline CDR1 and CDR2: MDHEN and SYDVKM. DNA of the CDR3: TGTGCCAGCAGTTTCTACGGAGGTGGCAATCAGCCCCAGCATTTT. The encoded protein is CASSFYGGGNQPQHF.

This clone was detected only once. The chain recombines TRBV5-6 with TRBJ1-5, with D maybe TRBD1 (6 bases). Per germline, CDR1 SGHDT and CDR2 YYEEEE. V gave up 0 bases and J gave up 6 bases, with 10 bases separating them. The CDR3 sequence is 14 residues long. The CDR3 DNA follows: TGTGCCAGCAGCTTGGACAGGGCCACTCAGCCCCAGCATTTT. Amino acid sequence: CASSLDRATQPQHF.

The chain recombines TRBV28 with TRBJ1-4; 10 bases are shared with TRBD1. Germline CDR1 reads MDHEN; CDR2 reads SYDVKM. J was trimmed by 7 bases and V by 6 bases; bases with no gene match: 8. This CDR3 spans 15 amino acids. The CDR3 sequence: CASRSDRGLGEKLFF. For the CDR3, the DNA is TGTGCCAGCAGATCCGACAGGGGGCTTGGTGAAAAACTGTTTTTT.

The gene calls are TRBV28 and TRBJ1-2; D might be TRBD1 (6 bases). Trimming shortened V by 6 bases and J by 7 bases, and 12 bases separated the two germline ends. CDR1 and CDR2 (germline): MDHEN, SYDVKM. The CDR3 consists of 12 residues. The CDR3 nucleotides are TGTGCCAGCAGGTTACAGGGTGCTGGCTACACCTTC. It encodes CASRLQGAGYTF.

The rearrangement links TRBV27 to TRBJ2-5, with D possibly being TRBD2 (6 bases). V was pared by 7 bases and J by 7 bases, with 13 bases between. This CDR3 has 12 amino acids. Germline values: CDR1 MNHEY, CDR2 SMNVEV (reference sequence). Written as DNA, the CDR3 is TGTGCCAGCAAAGACGGTAGCGGGACCCAGTACTTC. Translating it yields CASKDGSGTQYF.

The gene calls are TRBV11-2 and TRBJ2-3; a possible D gene is TRBD2 (5 bases). Germline V CDR1 and CDR2: SGHAT, FQNNGV. This CDR3 has 16 residues. The germline V and J ends were trimmed by 4 bases and 1 base, with 15 bases remaining between them. This CDR3 reads CASSYPGGLRTDTQYF. The CDR3 region has the DNA TGTGCCAGCAGCTACCCCGGCGGACTTCGCACAGATACGCAGTATTTT.

The V call is TRBV18, the J call TRBJ1-3; TRBD1 matches at 7 bases. Germline V gene sequence: CDR1 KGHSH, CDR2 LQKENI. The CDR3 extends over 15 amino acids. J gave up 0 bases and V 5 bases, and 4 bases lay outside the gene matches. CDR3 residues: CASSTGASSGNTIYF. CDR3 nucleotide sequence: TGTGCCAGCTCAACAGGGGCCTCCTCTGGAAACACCATATATTTT.

The chain is built from TRBV18 and TRBJ1-4; 8 nucleotides agree with TRBD1. The length of the CDR3 is 14 residues. Unmatched junction bases numbered 7, after V lost 5 bases and J lost 8 bases. Germline CDR1 KGHSH, CDR2 LQKENI. The CDR3 nucleotides read TGTGCCAGCTCAGCCCAGGGGGCGGGAGAAAAACTGTTTTTT. It encodes CASSAQGAGEKLFF.

V is TRBV9 and J is TRBJ2-1; D remains unclear. The germline V gene has CDR1 SGDLS and CDR2 YYNGEE. With 3 bases removed from V and 6 bases from J, the gap between germline ends came to 10 bases. The CDR3 runs to 13 residues. Here the CDR3 DNA reads TGTGCCAGCAGCGGGCGACTGCCCAATGAGCAGTTCTTC. It yields the protein CASSGRLPNEQFF.

The chain links TRBV28 to TRBJ1-6; TRBD1 matches 11 bases. The germline CDR1 and CDR2 sequences are MDHEN and SYDVKM. V was clipped by 5 bases and J by 9 bases; unmatched bases: 6. CDR3 length: 15 residues. The CDR3 DNA reads TGTGCCAGCAGTCCCTGGACAGGGGGCACTTCACCCCTCCACTTT. Translation gives CASSPWTGGTSPLHF. The variable domain in full, completed from reference TRBV28 and TRBJ1-6, reads DVKVTQSSRYLVKRTGEKVFLECVQDMDHENMFWYRQDPGLGLRLIYFSYDVKMKEKGDIPEGYSVSREKKERFSLILESASTNQTSMYLCASSPWTGGTSPLHFGNGTRLTVT.

The rearrangement links TRBV5-1 to TRBJ1-2, with 12 bases that match TRBD1. Germline CDR1 and CDR2: SGHRS and YFSETQ. V shed 2 bases and J 8 bases; nucleotides not matched to a gene: 4. The CDR3 consists of 14 residues. The CDR3 region has the DNA TGCGCCAGCAGCTTAGGGACAGGGGGCAGAGGCTACACCTTC. Encoded protein: CASSLGTGGRGYTF.

The rearrangement joins TRBV7-9 to TRBJ1-2; D is unresolved. This CDR3 is built from 15 residues. V lost 8 bases to trimming and J lost 1 base, with 17 bases between them. The germline CDR1 and CDR2 sequences are SEHNR and FQNEAQ (reference sequence). The CDR3 region has the DNA TGTGCCAGCGATACGGGTGGCAAGGTTAACTATGGCTACACCTTC. Translating it yields CASDTGGKVNYGYTF.

This chain uses TRBV19 with TRBJ1-1; D may be TRBD1 (5 bases). The length of the CDR3 is 14 residues. Looked up from germline, CDR1 is LNHDA and CDR2 is SQIVND (reference sequence). V lost 4 bases, J lost 1 base, and 10 bases lay in between. CDR3 sequence reads: CASSKQGTNTEAFF. The CDR3, as DNA: TGTGCCAGTAGTAAGCAGGGAACGAACACTGAAGCTTTCTTT. Based on the CDR3 plus reference TRBV19 and TRBJ1-1, the full variable domain is DGGITQSPKYLFRKEGQNVTLSCEQNLNHDAMYWYRQDPGQGLRLIYYSQIVNDFQKGDIAEGYSVSREKKESFPLTVTSAQKNPTAFYLCASSKQGTNTEAFFGQGTRLTVV.

This chain connects TRBV27 to TRBJ1-2, with TRBD1 identical over 9 bases. This CDR3 spans 14 amino acids. Trimming removed 6 bases from V and 4 bases from J; junction bases left unmatched: 6. Germline CDR1 reads MNHEY; CDR2 reads SMNVEV (reference sequence). The CDR3 DNA reads TGTGCCAGCAGCCAGACAGGGGGTCTCTATGGCTACACCTTC. It is translated as CASSQTGGLYGYTF.

This clone was detected a few times. The gene calls are TRBV6-4 and TRBJ2-3; TRBD2 aligns across 15 bases. Germline trimming cut 3 bases from V and 4 bases from J; bases unmatched to any gene: 2. Germline loops: CDR1 MRHNA, CDR2 SNTAGT. CDR3 length: 16 amino acids. The CDR3 nucleotides read TGTGCCAGCAGTGAGGGACTAGCGGGAGGCGCAGATACGCAGTATTTT. Protein product: CASSEGLAGGADTQYF.

The chain links TRBV30 to TRBJ1-5; D not resolved. Per the germline V gene, CDR1 is GTSNPN and CDR2 is SVGIG (reference sequence). This CDR3 is built from 13 residues. Between the trimmed V and J ends, which lost 2 bases and 2 bases, there was a span of 7 bases. CDR3 amino acids: CAWSLEGNQPQHF. CDR3 sequence (DNA): TGTGCCTGGAGTTTGGAGGGCAATCAGCCCCAGCATTTT.

CDR3 region: CASSWADRLNTEAFF. DNA of the CDR3: TGCGCCAGCAGCTGGGCGGACAGGCTGAACACTGAAGCTTTCTTT. V usage is TRBV5-1 and J usage is TRBJ1-1; 7 bases align to TRBD1. From germline, CDR1 is SGHRS and CDR2 YFSETQ. CDR3 length: 15 residues. Losses at the gene ends were 3 bases for V and 0 bases for J; bases not matched to a gene: 5.

This clone appeared once. The chain is built from TRBV7-9 and TRBJ1-4; D unclear. The germline CDR1 and CDR2 sequences are SEHNR and FQNEAQ (reference sequence). Trimming removed 2 bases from V and 0 bases from J, with 7 bases in between. This CDR3 is 15 amino acids long. The DNA of the CDR3 is TGTGCCAGCAGCTTATTCGTTGCAACTAATGAAAAACTGTTTTTT. This encodes CASSLFVATNEKLFF.

The chain is built from TRBV5-6 and TRBJ1-1, with D tentatively TRBD1 (5 bases). Between the trimmed V and J ends, which lost 0 bases and 12 bases, there was a span of 15 bases. Germline CDR1 SGHDT, CDR2 YYEEEE. The CDR3 covers 13 residues. CDR3 nucleotide sequence: TGTGCCAGCAGCTTGGGGGGGGACCATCCTACTTTCTTT. The encoded protein is CASSLGGDHPTFF.

CDR3 sequence (DNA): TGTGCCAGTAGTGTCCAGGGGGCGGGAGCCTACAATGAGCAGTTCTTC. It translates to CASSVQGAGAYNEQFF. This rearrangement joins TRBV19 to TRBJ2-1; D perhaps matches TRBD1 (8 bases). Germline lookup yields CDR1 LNHDA and CDR2 SQIVND (reference sequence). V was pared by 5 bases and J by 2 bases, with 16 bases between. The CDR3 has 16 residues.

This chain connects TRBV2 to TRBJ1-2; D call uncertain. Germline V lookup: CDR1 SNHLY, CDR2 FYNNEI. The V end lost 2 bases, the J end lost 5 bases, and 6 bases lay between the germline ends. This CDR3 is 12 amino acids long. Here the CDR3 DNA reads TGTGCCAGCAGTGAACAGTCGTATGGCTACACCTTC. This encodes CASSEQSYGYTF.

This clone came up once. This chain links TRBV7-9 with TRBJ1-2; D is unclear. This CDR3 contains 13 residues. The V gene lost 1 base and the J gene lost 6 bases, with 9 bases spanning the gap. Germline values: CDR1 SEHNR, CDR2 FQNEAQ (reference sequence). CDR3: CASSLEPRNGYTF. DNA of the CDR3: TGTGCCAGCAGCTTAGAGCCGCGCAATGGCTACACCTTC.

The rearrangement links TRBV18 to TRBJ1-1; 9 nucleotides align to TRBD1. Trimming at V came to 3 bases and at J to 0 bases, leaving 5 bases not matched to a gene. Per germline, CDR1 KGHSH and CDR2 LQKENI. There are 16 residues in the CDR3. CDR3 in amino acids: CASSPPGQGLNTEAFF. CDR3 DNA sequence: TGTGCCAGCTCACCTCCGGGACAGGGATTGAACACTGAAGCTTTCTTT. The full variable domain, its missing parts supplied by reference TRBV18 and TRBJ1-1, is NAGVMQNPRHLVRRRGQEARLRCSPMKGHSHVYWYRQLPEEGLKFMVYLQKENIIDESGMPKERFSAEFPKEGPSILRIQQVVRGDSAAYFCASSPPGQGLNTEAFFGQGTRLTVV.

This sequence joins TRBV5-4 and TRBJ2-5; 9 bases align to TRBD1. V shed 3 bases, J shed 5 bases, and the junction held 5 bases outside the gene matches. CDR3 length: 14 amino acids. Germline CDR1 is SGHNT and CDR2 is YYREEE (reference sequence). The CDR3 nucleotides are TGTGCCAGCAGCTCGCCGACAGGGGGGGAGACCCAGTACTTC. Protein product: CASSSPTGGETQYF.

The J gene is TRBJ2-7, the V gene TRBV5-1; a possible D gene is TRBD2 (6 bases). Germline V CDR1 and CDR2: SGHRS, YFSETQ. The germline V and J ends were trimmed by 2 bases and 3 bases, with 9 bases remaining between them. The CDR3 sequence is 13 residues long. CDR3 coding DNA: TGCGCCAGCAGCTTCAGGGACTTCTACGAGCAGTACTTC. It translates to CASSFRDFYEQYF.

Here the CDR3 reads CASTPGGQRTDTQYF. In nucleotides, the CDR3 is TGTGCCAGCACCCCCGGGGGGCAGCGCACAGATACGCAGTATTTT. The chain links TRBV7-2 to TRBJ2-3; D perhaps matches TRBD2 (7 bases). Germline V gene data show CDR1 as SGHTA and CDR2 as FQGNSA. This CDR3 spans 15 amino acids. V was pared by 7 bases and J by 1 base, with 15 bases between.

The chain links TRBV11-3 to TRBJ2-1, with 8 bases lining up with TRBD2. The CDR3 is 15 residues long. Unmatched junction bases numbered 4, after V lost 2 bases and J lost 4 bases. Germline lookup yields CDR1 SGHNT and CDR2 YENEEA. The DNA for the CDR3 is TGTGCCAGCAGCTTAAGCGGGAGCGGGTACAATGAGCAGTTCTTC. This translates into CASSLSGSGYNEQFF.